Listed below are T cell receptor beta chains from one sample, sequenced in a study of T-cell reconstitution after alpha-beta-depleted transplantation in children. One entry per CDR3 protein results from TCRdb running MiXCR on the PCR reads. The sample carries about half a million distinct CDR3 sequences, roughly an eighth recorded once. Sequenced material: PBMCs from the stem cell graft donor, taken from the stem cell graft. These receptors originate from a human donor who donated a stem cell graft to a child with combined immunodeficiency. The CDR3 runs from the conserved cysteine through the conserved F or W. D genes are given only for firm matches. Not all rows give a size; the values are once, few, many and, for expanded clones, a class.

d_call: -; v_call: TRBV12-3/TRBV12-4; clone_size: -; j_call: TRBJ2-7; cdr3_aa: CASSQQYGGGEQYF; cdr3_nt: TGTGCCAGCAGCCAACAGTACGGGGGTGGTGAGCAGTACTTC
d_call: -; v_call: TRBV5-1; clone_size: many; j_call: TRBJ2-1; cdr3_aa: CASSLALGHSGYEQFF; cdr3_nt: TGCGCCAGCAGCTTGGCCCTAGGTCACTCAGGGTATGAGCAGTTCTTC
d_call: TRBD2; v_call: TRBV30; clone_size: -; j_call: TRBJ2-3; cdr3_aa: CAWSLSGRLTDTQYF; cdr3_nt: TGTGCCTGGAGTCTCAGCGGGAGACTTACAGATACGCAGTATTTT
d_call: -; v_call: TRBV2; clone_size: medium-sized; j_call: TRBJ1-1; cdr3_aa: CASSEADEAFF; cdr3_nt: TGTGCCAGCAGTGAAGCAGACGAAGCTTTCTTT
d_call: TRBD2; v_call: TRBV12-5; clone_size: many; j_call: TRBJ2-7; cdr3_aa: CASGSTSGRSYEQYF; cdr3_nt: TGTGCTAGTGGTTCGACTAGCGGGAGATCCTACGAGCAGTACTTC
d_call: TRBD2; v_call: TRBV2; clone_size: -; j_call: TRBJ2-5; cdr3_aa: CASSFTSGSETQYF; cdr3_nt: TGTGCCAGCAGCTTCACTAGCGGGAGTGAGACCCAGTACTTC
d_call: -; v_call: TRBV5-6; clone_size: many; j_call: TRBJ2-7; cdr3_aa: CASSLTAFYEQYF; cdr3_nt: TGTGCCAGCAGCTTAACAGCCTTCTACGAGCAGTACTTC
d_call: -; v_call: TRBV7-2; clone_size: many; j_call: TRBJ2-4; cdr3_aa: CASSLGGPRHAKNIQYF; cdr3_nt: TGTGCCAGCAGCTTAGGAGGCCCCAGACATGCCAAAAACATTCAGTACTTC
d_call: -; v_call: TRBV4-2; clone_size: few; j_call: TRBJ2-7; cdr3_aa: CASSQDLGTWGEQYF; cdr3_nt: TGTGCCAGCAGCCAAGATTTGGGGACCTGGGGCGAGCAGTACTTC
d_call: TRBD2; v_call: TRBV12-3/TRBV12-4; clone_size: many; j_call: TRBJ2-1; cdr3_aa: CASSWTSGRNNEQFF; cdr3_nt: TGTGCCAGCAGTTGGACTAGCGGGAGGAACAATGAGCAGTTCTTC
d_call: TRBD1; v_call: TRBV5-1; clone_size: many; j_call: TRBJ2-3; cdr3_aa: CASSPGTGSADTQYF; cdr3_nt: TGCGCCAGCAGCCCAGGGACAGGGAGCGCAGATACGCAGTATTTT
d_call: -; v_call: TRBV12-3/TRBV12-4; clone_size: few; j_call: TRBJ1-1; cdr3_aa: CASSLHAATEAFF; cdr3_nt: TGTGCCAGCAGTTTGCATGCTGCTACTGAAGCTTTCTTT
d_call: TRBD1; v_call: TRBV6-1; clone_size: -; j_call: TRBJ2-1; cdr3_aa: CASSKEGTGVENEQFF; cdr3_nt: TGTGCCAGCAGCAAGGAGGGGACAGGGGTGGAGAATGAGCAGTTCTTC
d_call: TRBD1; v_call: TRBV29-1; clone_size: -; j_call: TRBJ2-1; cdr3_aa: CSGLGQVNLYNEQFF; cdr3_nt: TGCAGCGGATTGGGACAGGTCAATCTCTACAATGAGCAGTTCTTC
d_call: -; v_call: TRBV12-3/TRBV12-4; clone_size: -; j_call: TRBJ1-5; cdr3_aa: CASSGGPRGQPQHF; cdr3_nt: TGTGCCAGCAGTGGGGGCCCGAGGGGGCAGCCCCAGCATTTT
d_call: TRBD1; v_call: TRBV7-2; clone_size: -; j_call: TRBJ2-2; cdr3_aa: CASSQRDRVMFTGELFF; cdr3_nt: TGTGCCAGCAGCCAAAGGGACAGGGTTATGTTCACCGGGGAGCTGTTTTTT
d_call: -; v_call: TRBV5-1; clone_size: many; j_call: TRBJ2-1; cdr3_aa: CASSSGEYVANEQFF; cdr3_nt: TGCGCCAGCAGCTCAGGGGAGTATGTGGCCAATGAGCAGTTCTTC
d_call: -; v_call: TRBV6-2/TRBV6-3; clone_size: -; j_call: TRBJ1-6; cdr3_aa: CASRRGAGASPLHF; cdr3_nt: TGTGCCAGCAGGCGAGGGGCAGGGGCTTCACCCCTCCACTTT
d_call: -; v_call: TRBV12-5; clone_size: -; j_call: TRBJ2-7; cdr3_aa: CASGLGRFYEQYF; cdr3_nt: TGTGCTAGTGGTCTAGGTAGGTTCTACGAGCAGTACTTC
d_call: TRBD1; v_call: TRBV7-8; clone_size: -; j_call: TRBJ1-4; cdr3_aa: CASSSSPDREKLFF; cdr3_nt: TGTGCCAGCAGCTCTAGCCCGGACAGGGAAAAACTGTTTTTT
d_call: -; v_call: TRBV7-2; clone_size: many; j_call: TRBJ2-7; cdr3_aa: CASSLAGTSYEQYF; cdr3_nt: TGTGCCAGCAGCTTAGCCGGGACCTCCTACGAGCAGTACTTC
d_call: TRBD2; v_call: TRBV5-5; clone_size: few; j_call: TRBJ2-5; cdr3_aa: CASSDVAGGLETQYF; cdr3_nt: TGTGCCAGCAGCGATGTAGCGGGGGGGCTGGAGACCCAGTACTTC
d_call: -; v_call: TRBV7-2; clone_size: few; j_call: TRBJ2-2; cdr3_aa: CASSLWVAPTGELFF; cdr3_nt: TGTGCCAGCAGCTTATGGGTGGCCCCGACCGGGGAGCTGTTTTTT
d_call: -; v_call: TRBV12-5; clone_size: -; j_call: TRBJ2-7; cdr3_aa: CASGLVLRAPYEQYF; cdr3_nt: TGTGCTAGTGGTTTGGTACTCAGGGCCCCCTACGAGCAGTACTTC
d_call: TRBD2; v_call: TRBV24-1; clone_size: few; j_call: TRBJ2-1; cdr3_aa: CATSDSGTSNLNEQFF; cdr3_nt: TGTGCCACCAGTGACTCCGGGACTAGCAACCTCAATGAGCAGTTCTTC
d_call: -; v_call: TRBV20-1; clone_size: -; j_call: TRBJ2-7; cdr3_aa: CSASSYEQYF; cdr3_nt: TGCAGTGCTAGTTCCTACGAGCAGTACTTC
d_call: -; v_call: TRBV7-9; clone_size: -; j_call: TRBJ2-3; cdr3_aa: CASSQDGKRADTQYF; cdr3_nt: TGTGCCAGCAGCCAAGACGGAAAGCGGGCAGATACGCAGTATTTT
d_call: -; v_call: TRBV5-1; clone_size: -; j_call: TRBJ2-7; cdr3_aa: CASSIDGYYEQYF; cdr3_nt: TGCGCCAGCAGCATTGACGGGTACTACGAGCAGTACTTC
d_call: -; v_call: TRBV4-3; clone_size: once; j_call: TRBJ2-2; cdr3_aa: CASSQVRGDGNTGELFF; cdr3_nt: TGCGCCAGCAGCCAAGTGAGGGGGGACGGGAACACCGGGGAGCTGTTTTTT
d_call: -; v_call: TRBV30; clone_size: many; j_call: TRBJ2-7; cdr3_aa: CAWSQDSEQYF; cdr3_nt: TGTGCCTGGAGTCAGGACAGCGAGCAGTACTTC
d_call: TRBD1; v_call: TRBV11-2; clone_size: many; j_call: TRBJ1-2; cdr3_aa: CASSLGTGEGYTF; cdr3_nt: TGTGCCAGCAGCTTGGGGACAGGGGAGGGCTACACCTTC
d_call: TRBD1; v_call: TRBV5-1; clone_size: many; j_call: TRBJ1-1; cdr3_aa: CAIMGQGVRENTEAFF; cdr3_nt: TGCGCCATCATGGGACAGGGAGTAAGGGAAAACACTGAAGCTTTCTTT